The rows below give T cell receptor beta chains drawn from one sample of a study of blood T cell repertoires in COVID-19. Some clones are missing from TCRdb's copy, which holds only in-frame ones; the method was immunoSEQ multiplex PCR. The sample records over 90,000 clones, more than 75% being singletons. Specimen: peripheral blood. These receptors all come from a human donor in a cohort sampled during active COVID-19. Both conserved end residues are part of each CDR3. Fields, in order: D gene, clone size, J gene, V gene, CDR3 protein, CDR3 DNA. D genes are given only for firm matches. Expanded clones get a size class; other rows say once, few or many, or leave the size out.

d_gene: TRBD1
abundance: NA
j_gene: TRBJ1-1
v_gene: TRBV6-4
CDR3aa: CASSELGGGSTEAFF
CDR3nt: TGTGCCAGCAGTGAGCTTGGAGGGGGCTCCACTGAAGCTTTCTTT

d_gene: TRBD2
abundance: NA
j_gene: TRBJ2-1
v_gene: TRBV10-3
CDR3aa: CASFSGSSYNEQFF
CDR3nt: TGTGCCAGCTTCAGCGGGAGCTCCTACAATGAGCAGTTCTTC

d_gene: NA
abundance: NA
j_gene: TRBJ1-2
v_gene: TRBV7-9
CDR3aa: CASSLEGAEGYTF
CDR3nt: TGTGCCAGCAGCTTAGAAGGGGCCGAGGGCTACACCTTC

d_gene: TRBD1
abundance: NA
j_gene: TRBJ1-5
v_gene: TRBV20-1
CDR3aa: CSASKTGGGRNQPQHF
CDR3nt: TGCAGTGCTAGTAAAACAGGGGGAGGACGCAATCAGCCCCAGCATTTT

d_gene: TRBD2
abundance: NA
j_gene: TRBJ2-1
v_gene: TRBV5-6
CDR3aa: CASSYPAGHEQFF
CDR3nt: TGTGCCAGCAGCTACCCAGCGGGGCATGAGCAGTTCTTC

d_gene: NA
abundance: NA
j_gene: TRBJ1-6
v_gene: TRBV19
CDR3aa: CASPPGVLDSPLHF
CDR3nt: TGTGCCAGTCCCCCCGGGGTGTTGGATTCACCCCTCCACTTT

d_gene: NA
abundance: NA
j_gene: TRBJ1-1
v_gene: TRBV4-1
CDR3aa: CASSQAGLSTEAFF
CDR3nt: TGCGCCAGCAGCCAAGCGGGTTTGAGCACTGAAGCTTTCTTT

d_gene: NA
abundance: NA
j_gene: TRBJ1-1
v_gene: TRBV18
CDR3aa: CASSPNSNTEAFF
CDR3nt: TGTGCCAGCTCACCTAACAGCAACACTGAAGCTTTCTTT

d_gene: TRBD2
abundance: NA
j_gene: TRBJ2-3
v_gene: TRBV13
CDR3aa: CASSSTGGSTDTQYF
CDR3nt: TGTGCCAGCAGCTCGACGGGGGGATCCACAGATACGCAGTATTTT

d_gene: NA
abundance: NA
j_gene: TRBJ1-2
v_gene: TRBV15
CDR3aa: CATSRDGGRYWDYGYTF
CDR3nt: TGTGCCACCAGCAGAGATGGGGGGAGGTATTGGGACTATGGCTACACCTTC

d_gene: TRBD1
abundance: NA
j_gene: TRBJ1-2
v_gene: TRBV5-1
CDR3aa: CASSRDGQGVDYGYTF
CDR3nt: TGCGCCAGCAGCCGGGACGGACAGGGGGTCGACTATGGCTACACCTTC

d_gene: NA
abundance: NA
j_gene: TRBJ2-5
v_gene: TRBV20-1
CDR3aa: CSASGQETQYF
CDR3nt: TGCAGTGCTAGCGGGCAAGAGACCCAGTACTTC

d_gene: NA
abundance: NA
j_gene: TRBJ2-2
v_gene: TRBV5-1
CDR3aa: CASRQGSNTGELFF
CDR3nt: TGCGCCAGCAGGCAGGGCTCGAACACCGGGGAGCTGTTTTTT

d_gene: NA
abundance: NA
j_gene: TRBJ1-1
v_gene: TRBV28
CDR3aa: CASSLSPQTPGSEAFF
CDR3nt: TGTGCCAGCAGTTTATCTCCCCAAACCCCCGGGAGCGAAGCTTTCTTT

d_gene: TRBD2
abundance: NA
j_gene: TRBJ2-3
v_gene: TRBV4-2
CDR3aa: CASSQGIGLAGGPTTDTQYF
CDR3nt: TGTGCCAGCAGCCAAGGCATTGGACTAGCGGGAGGGCCCACCACAGATACGCAGTATTTT

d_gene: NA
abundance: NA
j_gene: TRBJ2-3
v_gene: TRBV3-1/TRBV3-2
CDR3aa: CASSLTGTSTDTQYF
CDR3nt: TGTGCCAGCAGCCTGACGGGAACTAGCACAGATACGCAGTATTTT

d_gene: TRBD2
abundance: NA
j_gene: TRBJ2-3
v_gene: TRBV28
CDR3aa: CASSVSGGSTDTQYF
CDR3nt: TGTGCCAGCAGTGTTAGCGGGGGGAGCACAGATACGCAGTATTTT

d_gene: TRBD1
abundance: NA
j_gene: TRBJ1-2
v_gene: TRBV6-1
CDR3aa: CASSDPQGANYGYTF
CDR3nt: TGTGCCAGCAGTGACCCACAGGGGGCTAACTATGGCTACACCTTC

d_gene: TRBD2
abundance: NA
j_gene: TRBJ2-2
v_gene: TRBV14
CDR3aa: CASSQDRGTSGSRTGELFF
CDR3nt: TGTGCCAGCAGCCAAGATAGAGGAACTAGCGGGAGTCGGACCGGGGAGCTGTTTTTT

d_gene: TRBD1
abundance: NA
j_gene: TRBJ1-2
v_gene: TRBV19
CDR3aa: CASSMTGAYGYTF
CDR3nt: TGTGCCAGTAGTATGACAGGGGCCTATGGCTACACCTTC

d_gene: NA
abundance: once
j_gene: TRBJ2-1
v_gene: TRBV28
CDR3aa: CASSLFAGANEQFF
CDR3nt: TGTGCCAGCAGTTTATTCGCCGGAGCTAATGAGCAGTTCTTC

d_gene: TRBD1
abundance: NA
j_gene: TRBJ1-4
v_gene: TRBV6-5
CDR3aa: CASSGTATNEKLFF
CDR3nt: TGTGCCAGCAGCGGGACAGCAACTAATGAAAAACTGTTTTTT

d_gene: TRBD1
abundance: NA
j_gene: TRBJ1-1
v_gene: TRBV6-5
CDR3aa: CASTLTGERTEAFF
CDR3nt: TGTGCCAGCACTTTGACAGGGGAAAGGACTGAAGCTTTCTTT

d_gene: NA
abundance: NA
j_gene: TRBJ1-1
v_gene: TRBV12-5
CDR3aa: CASGLETGTEAFF
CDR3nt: TGTGCTAGTGGTTTGGAAACAGGCACTGAAGCTTTCTTT

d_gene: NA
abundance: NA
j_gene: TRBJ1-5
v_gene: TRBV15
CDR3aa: CATSRDQGQLGQPQHF
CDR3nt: TGTGCCACCAGCAGAGATCAAGGACAGCTAGGCCAGCCCCAGCATTTT

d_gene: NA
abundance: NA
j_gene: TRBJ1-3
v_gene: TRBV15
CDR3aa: CATSRGLSSGNTIYF
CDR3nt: TGTGCCACCAGCAGAGGATTGAGTTCTGGAAACACCATATATTTT

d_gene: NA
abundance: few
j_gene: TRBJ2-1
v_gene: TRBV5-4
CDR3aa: CASSGTPYNEQFF
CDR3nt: TGTGCCAGCAGTGGGACTCCCTACAATGAGCAGTTCTTC

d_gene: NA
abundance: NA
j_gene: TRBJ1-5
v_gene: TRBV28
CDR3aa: CASSLITLGGRVQPQHF
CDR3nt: TGTGCCAGCAGTTTAATTACGTTGGGGGGGCGGGTTCAGCCCCAGCATTTT

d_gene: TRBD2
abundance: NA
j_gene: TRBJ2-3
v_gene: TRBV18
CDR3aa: CASSPRRREGSTDTQYF
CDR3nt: TGTGCCAGCTCACCACGGAGAAGGGAGGGTAGCACAGATACGCAGTATTTT

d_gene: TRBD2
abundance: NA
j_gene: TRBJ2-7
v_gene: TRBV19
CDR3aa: CASSLTALTSGRGSEQYF
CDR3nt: TGTGCCAGTAGTCTAACGGCCCTGACTAGCGGGAGGGGAAGCGAGCAGTACTTC

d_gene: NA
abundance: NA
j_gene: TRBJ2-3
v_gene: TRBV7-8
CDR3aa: CASERTTDTDTQYF
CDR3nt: TGTGCCAGCGAAAGGACAACCGACACAGATACGCAGTATTTT

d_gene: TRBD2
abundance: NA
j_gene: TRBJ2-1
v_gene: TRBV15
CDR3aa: CATSRGLSQGGSSYNEQFF
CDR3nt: TGTGCCACCAGCAGAGGATTATCGCAGGGCGGGAGCTCCTACAATGAGCAGTTCTTC

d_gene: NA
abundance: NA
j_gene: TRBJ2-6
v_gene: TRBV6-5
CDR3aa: CASSSPAGSGANVLTF
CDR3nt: TGTGCCAGCAGTTCCCCAGCGGGTTCTGGGGCCAACGTCCTGACTTTC

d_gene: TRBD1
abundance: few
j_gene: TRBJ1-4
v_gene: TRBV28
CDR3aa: CASSQSTGGRREKLFF
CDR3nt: TGTGCCAGCAGTCAATCAACAGGGGGCAGGAGGGAAAAACTGTTTTTT

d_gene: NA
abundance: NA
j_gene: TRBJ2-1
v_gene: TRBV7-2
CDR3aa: CASSGGTSYNEQFF
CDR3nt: TGTGCCAGCAGCGGAGGGACTTCGTACAATGAGCAGTTCTTC

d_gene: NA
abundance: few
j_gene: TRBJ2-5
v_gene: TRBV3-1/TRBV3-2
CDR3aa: CASSQDGGGETQYF
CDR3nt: TGTGCCAGCAGCCAAGATGGGGGAGGAGAGACCCAGTACTTC

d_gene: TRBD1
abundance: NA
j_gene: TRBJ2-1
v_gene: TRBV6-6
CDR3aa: CASSKGPGGPYNEQFF
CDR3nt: TGTGCCAGCAGCAAAGGGCCAGGGGGACCCTACAATGAGCAGTTCTTC

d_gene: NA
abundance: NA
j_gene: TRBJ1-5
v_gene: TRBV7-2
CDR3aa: CASSLVRVDQPQHF
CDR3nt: TGTGCCAGCAGCTTAGTCAGGGTTGATCAGCCCCAGCATTTT

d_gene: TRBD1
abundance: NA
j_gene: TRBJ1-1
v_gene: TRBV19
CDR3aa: CASSIGDRGVTEAFF
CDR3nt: TGTGCCAGTAGTATTGGAGACAGGGGAGTCACTGAAGCTTTCTTT

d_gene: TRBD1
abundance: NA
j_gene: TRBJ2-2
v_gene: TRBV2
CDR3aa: CASSPQGTTGELFF
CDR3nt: TGTGCCAGCAGCCCACAGGGGACCACCGGGGAGCTGTTTTTT

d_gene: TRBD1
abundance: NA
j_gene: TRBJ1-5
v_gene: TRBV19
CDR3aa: CASSGTGGNQPQHF
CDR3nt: TGTGCCTCCTCCGGGACAGGGGGGAATCAGCCCCAGCATTTT

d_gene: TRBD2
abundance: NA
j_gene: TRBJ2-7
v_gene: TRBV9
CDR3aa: CASTPSGSGSTYEQYF
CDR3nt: TGTGCCAGCACCCCTTCGGGGAGCGGGAGCACCTACGAGCAGTACTTC

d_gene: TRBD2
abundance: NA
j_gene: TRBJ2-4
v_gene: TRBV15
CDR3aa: CATSSPWTSGKNIQYF
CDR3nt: TGTGCCACCAGCAGCCCTTGGACTAGCGGAAAAAACATTCAGTACTTC

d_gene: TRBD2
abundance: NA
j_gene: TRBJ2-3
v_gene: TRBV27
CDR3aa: CASGLAGTSPDTQYF
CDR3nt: TGTGCCAGCGGACTAGCGGGAACTTCCCCAGATACGCAGTATTTT

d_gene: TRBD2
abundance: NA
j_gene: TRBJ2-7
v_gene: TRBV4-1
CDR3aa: CASSQEFAGEGYEQYF
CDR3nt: TGCGCCAGCAGCCAAGAATTCGCGGGGGAGGGCTACGAGCAGTACTTC